A single sample gave rise to the 22 T cell receptor beta chains below, sequenced in a study of T cells after yellow fever vaccination. TCRdb reprocessed the 5' RACE reads with MiXCR, giving one entry per CDR3 protein. The top ten hold 14% to 15% of the sample, which has 300,000 to 450,000 distinct CDR3 sequences, under 7.5% seen once. Specimen: PBMCs, collected 5 days after the yellow fever booster vaccination. The source is a man under 40 who received the YFV17D yellow fever vaccine.

This clonotype was recorded a few times. As DNA, the CDR3 is TGCGCCAGCAGCTTGGCGGGGCTAGAAGCTTTCTTT. Translated: CASSLAGLEAFF. The rearrangement joins TRBV5-1 to TRBJ1-1, with D maybe TRBD1 (5 bases). Germline V gene data show CDR1 as SGHRS and CDR2 as YFSETQ. This CDR3 contains 12 residues. Deletions cut 0 bases from V and 8 bases from J, with 8 bases between.

This clonotype was observed many times. The chain has TRBV2 and TRBJ2-1; TRBD2 is a possible D gene (5 bases). V dropped 4 bases and J dropped 0 bases, with 10 bases sitting between them. Per germline, CDR1 SNHLY and CDR2 FYNNEI. CDR3 length: 15 residues. This CDR3 reads CASSGSGSSYNEQFF. In DNA, the CDR3 is TGTGCCAGCAGTGGTTCGGGAAGCTCCTACAATGAGCAGTTCTTC. The full variable domain, completed using reference TRBV2 and TRBJ2-1, is EPEVTQTPSHQVTQMGQEVILRCVPISNHLYFYWYRQILGQKVEFLVSFYNNEISEKSEIFDDQFSVERPDGSNFTLKIRSTKLEDSAMYFCASSGSGSSYNEQFFGPGTRLTVL.

This clonotype came up many times. The chain has TRBV20-1 and TRBJ2-5, with 11 bases that match TRBD2. Losses at the gene ends were 5 bases for V and 3 bases for J; bases not matched to a gene: 5. Germline CDR1 and CDR2: DFQATT and SNEGSKA (reference sequence). This CDR3 is built from 14 residues. The CDR3 is CSAEGTSGKETQYF. The CDR3 DNA reads TGCAGTGCTGAAGGGACTAGCGGTAAAGAGACCCAGTACTTC.

This clonotype showed up just a few times. The chain combines TRBV7-8 with TRBJ2-5; D unclear. Germline CDR1 is SGHVS and CDR2 is FQNEAQ. V dropped 4 bases and J dropped 7 bases, with 13 bases sitting between them. CDR3 length equals 13 residues. DNA for the CDR3: TGTGCCAGCAGCTCAGGACCATCCGGGACCCAGTACTTC. Its translation is CASSSGPSGTQYF.

The CDR3 spells CSARRGGRTYEQYF. DNA for the CDR3: TGCAGTGCTAGAAGGGGGGGACGAACCTACGAGCAGTACTTC. V usage is TRBV20-1 and J usage is TRBJ2-7; tentative D call: TRBD2 (7 bases). This CDR3 is built from 14 residues. Looked up from germline, CDR1 is DFQATT and CDR2 is SNEGSKA (reference sequence). Trimming cost V 2 bases and J 2 bases, with 13 bases left between them.

This clonotype has a handful of counts. The chain employs TRBV7-2 and TRBJ2-1, with TRBD2 identical over 10 bases. The CDR3 loop spans 17 amino acids. From germline, CDR1 is SGHTA and CDR2 FQGNSA. V was clipped by 1 base and J by 4 bases; unmatched bases: 7. The CDR3 protein is CASSLVASSGSYNEQFF. CDR3 in DNA: TGTGCCAGCAGCTTAGTTGCCTCTAGCGGGAGTTACAATGAGCAGTTCTTC.

The V and J genes are TRBV29-1 and TRBJ2-7, with 8 bases matching TRBD1. Germline CDR1 is SQVTM and CDR2 is ANQGSEA. V shed 1 base, J shed 3 bases, and the junction held 14 bases outside the gene matches. This CDR3 is 17 amino acids long. The CDR3 spells CSVEVSQGAFMYYEQYF. CDR3 DNA sequence: TGCAGCGTTGAAGTTTCCCAGGGGGCTTTTATGTACTACGAGCAGTACTTC.

This clonotype was seen ten or more times. The rearrangement links TRBV12-3 or TRBV12-4 to TRBJ2-2; TRBD1 agrees at 9 bases. V gave up 7 bases and J gave up 5 bases; unmatched junction bases: 8. The CDR3 runs to 15 residues. The CDR3 coding sequence is TGTGCCAGCACTCACGGGACAGGGCGAACCGGGGAGCTGTTTTTT. Its protein is CASTHGTGRTGELFF.

The table lists this clonotype with many counts. CDR3 sequence reads: CASSSRGVRSYNEQFF. CDR3 nucleotides: TGCGCCAGCAGCTCCAGGGGGGTTCGTTCCTACAATGAGCAGTTCTTC. The V call is TRBV5-1, the J call TRBJ2-1, with D perhaps TRBD1 (7 bases). Trimming stripped 3 bases from V and 1 base from J, with 14 bases between. Germline CDR1 reads SGHRS; CDR2 reads YFSETQ. The CDR3 consists of 16 residues.

This clonotype showed up just a few times. The chain has TRBV29-1 and TRBJ2-6; possibly TRBD1 for D (6 bases). CDR3 size: 20 residues. Germline CDR1 reads SQVTM; CDR2 reads ANQGSEA. Trimming took off 7 bases at V and 0 bases at J, with 28 bases between the two ends. As DNA, the CDR3 is TGCAGCGCCCAGGGAATCACAGACAGGACAGTACTCTCTGGGGCCAACGTCCTGACTTTC. This gives the protein CSAQGITDRTVLSGANVLTF.

This chain connects TRBV18 to TRBJ1-2; weak D call: TRBD1 (5 bases). The germline V gene has CDR1 KGHSH and CDR2 LQKENI. Trimming removed 10 bases at V and 8 bases at J, with 20 bases between. This CDR3 is built from 13 residues. For the CDR3, the DNA is TGTGCCACTACCCCTCCGGGGGAAAAAGGCTACACCTTC. Translation: CATTPPGEKGYTF.

This clonotype occurred a few times. The chain is built from TRBV20-1 and TRBJ2-2, with 7 bases aligning to TRBD2. CDR3 size: 15 residues. Germline V CDR1 and CDR2: DFQATT, SNEGSKA (reference sequence). The ends lost 0 bases at V and 7 bases at J; junction bases unmatched: 8. CDR3 residues: CSARESQRGVGELFF. In DNA form, the CDR3 reads TGCAGTGCTAGAGAGTCTCAGCGGGGTGTCGGGGAGCTGTTTTTT.

This clonotype was seen more than once but under ten times. The chain combines TRBV5-6 with TRBJ1-1; 9 nucleotides agree with TRBD1. The germline gives CDR1 SGHDT, CDR2 YYEEEE. The CDR3 has 14 amino acids. The V and J ends lost 3 bases and 2 bases, in that order; junction bases with no gene match: 2. The CDR3 nucleotides read TGTGCCAGCAGCTGGGACAGGGTTAACACTGAAGCTTTCTTT. Translated: CASSWDRVNTEAFF. The complete variable domain, with remaining parts taken from reference TRBV5-6 and TRBJ1-1, reads DAGVTQSPTHLIKTRGQQVTLRCSPKSGHDTVSWYQQALGQGPQFIFQYYEEEERQRGNFPDRFSGHQFPNYSSELNVNALLLGDSALYLCASSWDRVNTEAFFGQGTRLTVV.

The chain carries TRBV7-6 and TRBJ1-3, with TRBD1 matching over 7 bases. V lost 5 bases, J lost 0 bases, and 7 bases stayed unmatched. The germline V gene has CDR1 SGHVS and CDR2 FNYEAQ. CDR3 length: 16 amino acids. Here the CDR3 reads CASSPWGTDSGNTIYF. The CDR3 DNA follows: TGTGCCAGCAGCCCATGGGGGACAGACTCTGGAAACACCATATATTTT. The entire variable domain, with the rest obtained from reference TRBV7-6 and TRBJ1-3, is as follows: GAGVSQSPRYKVTKRGQDVALRCDPISGHVSLYWYRQALGQGPEFLTYFNYEAQQDKSGLPNDRFSAERPEGSISTLTIQRTEQRDSAMYRCASSPWGTDSGNTIYFGEGSWLTVV.

The genes are TRBV6-1 and TRBJ1-4, with D possibly TRBD1 on 5 matching bases. The ends were cut back, 3 bases at V and 10 bases at J, with 18 bases in the middle. This CDR3 spans 15 amino acids. Germline values: CDR1 MNHNS, CDR2 SASEGT. The DNA of the CDR3 is TGTGCCAGCAGTGACACAGGATCCTCTCAGGCAAAACTGTTTTTT. This translates into CASSDTGSSQAKLFF.

This clonotype was counted at least ten times. The rearrangement uses TRBV12-3 or TRBV12-4 and TRBJ2-3; D might be TRBD1 or TRBD2, each matching 5 bases. This CDR3 contains 11 residues. Trimming took 9 bases from V and 6 from J, leaving 10 bases between them. The CDR3 is CASSWGDTQYF. The CDR3 nucleotides are TGTGCCAGTTCATGGGGGGATACGCAGTATTTT.

The sample holds a few counts of this clonotype. The chain carries TRBV20-1 and TRBJ2-1; 9 bases match TRBD2. The germline CDR1 and CDR2 sequences are DFQATT and SNEGSKA (reference sequence). Losses at the gene ends were 5 bases for V and 3 bases for J; bases not matched to a gene: 8. The CDR3 spans 15 residues. DNA for the CDR3: TGCAGTGCTTTTCGGGCTAGCGGGAACTACAATGAGCAGTTCTTC. Encoded protein: CSAFRASGNYNEQFF.

This clonotype was detected many times. This chain uses TRBV20-1 with TRBJ2-1, with 10 bases identical to TRBD2. V lost 1 base and J lost 3; bases outside the gene matches: 3. The germline V gene encodes CDR1 DFQATT and CDR2 SNEGSKA (reference sequence). The CDR3 sequence is 15 residues long. In nucleotides, the CDR3 is TGCAGTGCTAGAGCCGGACTAGCGGACTACAATGAGCAGTTCTTC. Translating it yields CSARAGLADYNEQFF.

The chain is built from TRBV11-3 and TRBJ2-1; D is uncertain. V lost 3 bases, J lost 0 bases, and 15 bases lay in between. CDR1 is SGHNT, CDR2 YENEEA, per germline. CDR3 length: 17 amino acids. In DNA, the CDR3 is TGTGCCAGCAGCTTCCTAGGACCGACGAGCTCCTACAATGAGCAGTTCTTC. This translates into CASSFLGPTSSYNEQFF.

This clonotype has just a few counts. The chain has TRBV7-2 and TRBJ2-1; 7 bases align to TRBD2. The CDR3 loop spans 16 amino acids. The J segment lost 5 bases and the V segment lost 4 bases, leaving 11 bases of the junction unmatched. Germline V gene data show CDR1 as SGHTA and CDR2 as FQGNSA. For the CDR3, the DNA is TGTGCCAGCAGCTCCCCTAGGGGAGGGGACCACAATGAGCAGTTCTTC. Its translation: CASSSPRGGDHNEQFF.

In this sample, this clonotype turned up a few times. This chain uses TRBV19 with TRBJ1-2; tentative D call: TRBD1 (6 bases). The CDR3 sequence is 16 residues long. The V end was cut by 6 bases, the J end by 2 bases, with 19 bases between. Germline CDR1 and CDR2: LNHDA and SQIVND (reference sequence). This CDR3 is CASRKATGQVNYGYTF. The CDR3 DNA reads TGTGCCAGTAGGAAAGCCACGGGACAAGTCAACTATGGCTACACCTTC.

The CDR3 here is CASSQSGTGWAQYF. DNA for the CDR3: TGTGCCAGCAGCCAGTCCGGGACAGGATGGGCCCAGTACTTC. The chain carries TRBV3-1 and TRBJ2-5; 8 bases align to TRBD1. The CDR3 covers 14 residues. CDR1 LGHDT and CDR2 YNNKEL come from the germline V gene (reference sequence). The ends lost 3 bases at V and 9 bases at J; junction bases unmatched: 9.